This T cell receptor (beta chain) emerged from a study of blood T cell repertoires in COVID-19. Overall study context: Sites in the United States, Italy and Spain provided acute and convalescent COVID-19 samples. PBMCs, B-cell-depleted T cells, or T cells provided the cDNA or gDNA that made up the material.

Between the trimmed V and J ends, which lost 1 base and 8 bases, there was a span of 9 bases. The CDR3 sequence is 13 residues long. Germline V gives CDR1 LNHNV, CDR2 YYDKDF (reference sequence). Here immunoSEQ multiplex PCR was the method, and the copy in TCRdb shows in-frame clones only, minus some. The repertoire holds approximately 150,000 clones, with around nine tenths as singletons. This clonotype originated in a man aged 55 to 70 with active or convalescent COVID-19. What was sequenced was peripheral blood. The V and J genes are TRBV15 and TRBJ2-1; D may be TRBD2 (6 bases). The CDR3: CATSRARGYEQFF. Written as DNA, the CDR3 is TGTGCCACCAGCAGAGCGCGGGGCTATGAGCAGTTCTTC.